The 10 T cell receptor beta chains given below trace back to one sample, sequenced in a study of blood T cell repertoires in COVID-19. Assay: immunoSEQ multiplex PCR; the TCRdb copy retains only in-frame clones and omits some. The profile shows roughly 340,000 clones, around 87% of them singletons. The sample comprised PBMCs or T cells enriched from blood (not recorded which). These receptors all stem from a middle-aged man in a cohort exposed to, infected with or recovered from COVID-19 (not recorded which).

This chain joins TRBV27 and TRBJ2-5; TRBD2 matches 15 bases. V shed 3 bases and J 4 bases; nucleotides not matched to a gene: 6. The CDR3 has 17 amino acids. In germline, CDR1 is MNHEY, CDR2 SMNVEV (reference sequence). The CDR3, as DNA: TGTGCCAGCAGTTTTCGGACTAGCGGGAGGGGGGCAGAGACCCAGTACTTC. This translates into CASSFRTSGRGAETQYF.

The rearrangement uses TRBV14 and TRBJ2-7; no reliable D call. V was pared by 0 bases and J by 3 bases, with 6 bases between. Germline V gene lookup returns CDR1 SGHDN and CDR2 FVKESK. The CDR3 consists of 13 residues. CDR3 amino acids: CASSQDHGYEQYF. The CDR3 coding sequence is TGTGCCAGCAGCCAAGACCACGGCTACGAGCAGTACTTC.

The CDR3, as DNA: TGTGCCAGCAGCCTAGGGAGTCAAGAGACCCAGTACTTC. As protein: CASSLGSQETQYF. The chain couples TRBV5-5 to TRBJ2-5, with D possibly matching TRBD2 (5 bases). V lost 4 bases to trimming and J lost 2 bases, with 9 bases between them. The CDR3 totals 13 residues. Germline V gene sequence: CDR1 SGHKS, CDR2 YYEKEE (reference sequence). Full variable domain (missing parts from reference TRBV5-5 and TRBJ2-5): DAGVTQSPTHLIKTRGQQVTLRCSPISGHKSVSWYQQVLGQGPQFIFQYYEKEERGRGNFPDRFSARQFPNYSSELNVNALLLGDSALYLCASSLGSQETQYFGPGTRLLVL.

The chain has TRBV3-1 (or the pseudogene TRBV3-2) and TRBJ2-2; 9 bases map to TRBD2. This CDR3 region has 16 residues. V shed 2 bases, J shed 6 bases, and the junction held 7 bases outside the gene matches. Germline CDR1 reads LGHDT; CDR2 reads YNNKEL (reference sequence). CDR3 region: CASSQRSGRFAGELFF. The CDR3 region has the DNA TGTGCCAGCAGCCAACGTAGCGGGAGATTTGCCGGGGAGCTGTTTTTT.

V usage is TRBV5-4 and J usage is TRBJ2-3, with TRBD1 matching 7 bases. This CDR3 contains 14 residues. Germline V CDR1 and CDR2: SGHNT, YYREEE (reference sequence). The trim removed 4 bases at V and 2 bases at J, leaving 4 bases unmatched. In DNA, the CDR3 is TGTGCCAGCAGCAACAGGGGCACCACAGATACGCAGTATTTT. Translated, it gives CASSNRGTTDTQYF.

The V gene is TRBV3-1 (or the pseudogene TRBV3-2), the J gene TRBJ2-4; perhaps TRBD1 as D (6 bases). Trimming stripped 3 bases from V and 6 bases from J, with 12 bases between. The length of the CDR3 is 14 residues. Germline V CDR1 and CDR2: LGHDT, YNNKEL (reference sequence). In DNA form, the CDR3 reads TGTGCCAGCAGCCACAGGGGAGTTGGAAACATTCAGTACTTC. As protein: CASSHRGVGNIQYF.

The V gene is TRBV4-1, the J gene TRBJ2-7; 7 nucleotides align to TRBD1. CDR3 length: 14 amino acids. Germline V gene sequence: CDR1 MGHRA, CDR2 YSYEKL. V dropped 1 base and J dropped 1; count of bases not matched to a gene: 1. Written as DNA, the CDR3 is TGCGCCAGCAGCCAAGGGGACAGTTCCTACGAGCAGTACTTC. It is translated as CASSQGDSSYEQYF.

This rearrangement joins TRBV5-1 to TRBJ2-7; a weak D match, TRBD2 (6 bases). CDR1 is SGHRS and CDR2 is YFSETQ in the germline V gene. This CDR3 spans 14 amino acids. V lost 3 bases to trimming and J lost 2 bases, with 12 bases between them. As DNA, the CDR3 is TGCGCCAGCAGCTACGGCGGGGCTACCTACGAGCAGTACTTC. Translating it yields CASSYGGATYEQYF.

A few counts support this clone. This chain joins TRBV21-1 and TRBJ1-2. TRBV21-1 has pseudogene status. The CDR3 is made up of 15 amino acids. The CDR3 coding sequence is TGTGCCAGCAGCAGTTGCCGGTCCTTTAACTATGGCTACACCTTC. It yields the protein CASSSCRSFNYGYTF.

V and J are TRBV9 and TRBJ2-3, with D uncertain. Trimming took off 2 bases at V and 0 bases at J, with 7 bases between the two ends. Germline-derived CDR1 and CDR2 are SGDLS and YYNGEE. This CDR3 spans 14 amino acids. Written as DNA, the CDR3 is TGTGCCAGCAGCGTTTCCAGTAGCACAGATACGCAGTATTTT. As protein: CASSVSSSTDTQYF. The full variable domain, rest sourced from reference TRBV9 and TRBJ2-3, is DSGVTQTPKHLITATGQRVTLRCSPRSGDLSVYWYQQSLDQGLQFLIQYYNGEERAKGNILERFSAQQFPDLHSELNLSSLELGDSALYFCASSVSSSTDTQYFGPGTRLTVL.